A single sample is the source of the 10 T cell receptor beta chains below, sequenced in a study of OX40 agonist ivuxolimab in advanced cancers. TCRdb's table, derived via immunoSEQ multiplex PCR, lists solely in-frame clones and lacks some. The data show 47,000 or so clones, around nine tenths seen once. Sequenced here: CD4+ or CD8+ T cells sorted from blood, sampled in a trial of the OX40 agonist ivuxolimab. These receptors were taken from an adult with an advanced solid tumor such as melanoma, head and neck, liver or kidney cancer.

The chain carries TRBV30 and TRBJ2-2; D remains ambiguous. Germline V gene sequence: CDR1 GTSNPN, CDR2 SVGIG (reference sequence). V gave up 1 base and J gave up 3 bases, with 9 bases separating them. The CDR3 consists of 14 residues. In DNA form, the CDR3 reads TGTGCCTGGAGTGCCCCCGGATACACCGGGGAGCTGTTTTTT. Its protein product is CAWSAPGYTGELFF.

This chain joins TRBV29-1 and TRBJ2-1; 9 bases agree with TRBD1. The CDR3 contains 10 residues. V was pared by 6 bases and J by 9 bases, with 0 bases of the junction left unmatched. CDR1 and CDR2 (germline): SQVTM, ANQGSEA. In DNA, the CDR3 is TGCAGCGTGACAGGGGGTGAGCAGTTCTTC. Protein product: CSVTGGEQFF.

V is TRBV5-6 and J is TRBJ1-1; no clear D gene. The CDR3 is 14 residues long. V shed 1 base and J shed 1 base, with 8 bases lying between them. The germline gives CDR1 SGHDT, CDR2 YYEEEE. In nucleotides, the CDR3 is TGTGCCAGCAGCTTGTCACGGAAGAACACTGAAGCTTTCTTT. Its translation: CASSLSRKNTEAFF.

The rearrangement joins TRBV5-1 to TRBJ2-1, with a weak D call TRBD1 (6 bases). CDR3 size: 19 residues. Trimming removed 0 bases from V and 6 bases from J, with 25 bases in between. Germline lookup yields CDR1 SGHRS and CDR2 YFSETQ. CDR3 sequence reads: CASSLAKPSVRGWGNEQFF. Written as DNA, the CDR3 is TGCGCCAGCAGCTTGGCCAAACCTTCGGTTAGGGGGTGGGGCAATGAGCAGTTCTTC.

The chain uses TRBV7-6 and TRBJ2-7; possibly TRBD1 for D (5 bases). The V end was cut by 5 bases, the J end by 0 bases, with 11 bases between. The CDR3 spans 14 residues. Per the germline V gene, CDR1 is SGHVS and CDR2 is FNYEAQ. CDR3 sequence: CASSAPDSSYEQYF. CDR3 in DNA: TGTGCCAGCAGCGCCCCCGACAGCTCCTACGAGCAGTACTTC.

The chain carries TRBV4-1 and TRBJ1-4; tentative D call: TRBD1 (5 bases). There are 18 residues in the CDR3. Germline V CDR1 and CDR2: MGHRA, YSYEKL. Trimming pared 1 base from V and 0 bases from J, leaving 15 bases between. Written as DNA, the CDR3 is TGCGCCAGCAGCCAAGTTCCCAGACAGATTGCAACTAATGAAAAACTGTTTTTT. Translating gives CASSQVPRQIATNEKLFF.

The rearrangement uses TRBV6-5 and TRBJ2-7; D gene ambiguous. CDR1 is MNHEY, CDR2 SVGAGI, per germline. V was pared by 2 bases and J by 5 bases, with 10 bases between. The CDR3 contains 13 residues. CDR3 amino acids: CASSYAFLDEQYF. CDR3 in DNA: TGTGCCAGCAGTTACGCATTTCTTGACGAGCAGTACTTC.

V is TRBV27 and J is TRBJ1-5; TRBD1 agrees at 8 bases. The CDR3 spans 15 residues. The J segment lost 0 bases and the V segment lost 6 bases, leaving 4 bases of the junction unmatched. Germline V lookup: CDR1 MNHEY, CDR2 SMNVEV (reference sequence). As DNA, the CDR3 is TGTGCCAGCAGAGACAGGGGACCTAGCAATCAGCCCCAGCATTTT. It encodes CASRDRGPSNQPQHF.

This chain links TRBV7-9 with TRBJ2-1; a weak D match, TRBD2 (5 bases). CDR3 length: 12 residues. The germline V gene encodes CDR1 SEHNR and CDR2 FQNEAQ (reference sequence). Trimming stripped 5 bases from V and 8 bases from J, with 10 bases between. For the CDR3, the DNA is TGTGCCAGCAGCCAGCGGTGGCATGAGCAGTTCTTC. Translating it yields CASSQRWHEQFF.

The gene calls are TRBV7-9 and TRBJ2-5; 12 bases agree with TRBD2. This CDR3 region has 18 residues. The V gene's germline CDR1 is SEHNR and CDR2 FQNEAQ (reference sequence). V was clipped by 4 bases and J by 5 bases; unmatched bases: 14. The CDR3 bases are TGTGCCAGCAGCTCCGAGTCCGACTGGCTAGCGGGGGGGGAGACCCAGTACTTC. Its protein is CASSSESDWLAGGETQYF.